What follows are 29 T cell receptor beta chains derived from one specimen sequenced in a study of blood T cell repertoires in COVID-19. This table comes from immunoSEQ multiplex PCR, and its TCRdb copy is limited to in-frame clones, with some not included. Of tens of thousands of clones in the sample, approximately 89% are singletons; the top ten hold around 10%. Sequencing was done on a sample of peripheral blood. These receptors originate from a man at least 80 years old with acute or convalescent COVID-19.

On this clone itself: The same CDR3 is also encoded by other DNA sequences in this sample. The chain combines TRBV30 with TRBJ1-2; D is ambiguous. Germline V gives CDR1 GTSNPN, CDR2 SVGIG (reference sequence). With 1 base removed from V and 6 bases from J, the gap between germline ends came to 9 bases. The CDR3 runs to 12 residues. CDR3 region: CAWSERGNGYTF. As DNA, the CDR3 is TGTGCCTGGAGTGAGAGAGGGAATGGCTACACCTTC.

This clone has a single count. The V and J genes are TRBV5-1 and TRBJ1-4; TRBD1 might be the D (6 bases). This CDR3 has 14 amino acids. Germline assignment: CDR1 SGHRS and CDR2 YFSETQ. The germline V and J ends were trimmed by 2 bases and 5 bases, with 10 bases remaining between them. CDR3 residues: CASSFTGKNEKLFF. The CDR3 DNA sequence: TGCGCCAGCAGCTTTACAGGGAAGAATGAAAAACTGTTTTTT.

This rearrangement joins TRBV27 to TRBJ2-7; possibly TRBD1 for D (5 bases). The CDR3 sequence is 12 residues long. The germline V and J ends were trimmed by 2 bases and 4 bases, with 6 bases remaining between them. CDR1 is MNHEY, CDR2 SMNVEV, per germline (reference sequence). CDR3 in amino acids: CASSLTGYEQYF. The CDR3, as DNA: TGTGCCAGCAGTTTAACAGGTTACGAGCAGTACTTC.

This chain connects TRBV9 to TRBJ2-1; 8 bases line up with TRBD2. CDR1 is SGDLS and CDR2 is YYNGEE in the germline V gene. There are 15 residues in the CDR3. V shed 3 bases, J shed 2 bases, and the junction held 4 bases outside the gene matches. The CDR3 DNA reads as TGTGCCAGCAGCGCAAGGACTAGCACCTACAATGAGCAGTTCTTC. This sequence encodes CASSARTSTYNEQFF.

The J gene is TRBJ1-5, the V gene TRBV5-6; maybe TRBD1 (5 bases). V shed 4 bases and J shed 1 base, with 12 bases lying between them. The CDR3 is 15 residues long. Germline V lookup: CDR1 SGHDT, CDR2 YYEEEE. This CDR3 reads CASSVQAFSNQPQHF. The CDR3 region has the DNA TGTGCCAGCAGCGTACAGGCGTTCAGCAATCAGCCCCAGCATTTT.

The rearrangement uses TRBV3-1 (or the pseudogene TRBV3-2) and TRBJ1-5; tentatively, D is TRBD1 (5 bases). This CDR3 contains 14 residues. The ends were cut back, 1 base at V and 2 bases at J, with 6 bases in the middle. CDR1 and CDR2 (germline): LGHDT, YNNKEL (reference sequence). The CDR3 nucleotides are TGTGCCAGCAGCCAAGGGGGCCGCAATCAGCCCCAGCATTTT. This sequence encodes CASSQGGRNQPQHF.

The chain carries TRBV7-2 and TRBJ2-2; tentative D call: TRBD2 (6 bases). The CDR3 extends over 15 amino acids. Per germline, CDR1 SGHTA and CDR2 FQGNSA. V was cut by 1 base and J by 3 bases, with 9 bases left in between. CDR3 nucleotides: TGTGCCAGCAGCTTAGTGGGACTTGACACCGGGGAGCTGTTTTTT. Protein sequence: CASSLVGLDTGELFF.

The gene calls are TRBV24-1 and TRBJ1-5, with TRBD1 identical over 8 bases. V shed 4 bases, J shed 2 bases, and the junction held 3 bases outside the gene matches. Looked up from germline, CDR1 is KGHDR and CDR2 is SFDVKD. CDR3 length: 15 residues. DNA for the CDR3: TGTGCCACCAGTGACAACAGGGGGGGCAATCAGCCCCAGCATTTT. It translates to CATSDNRGGNQPQHF.

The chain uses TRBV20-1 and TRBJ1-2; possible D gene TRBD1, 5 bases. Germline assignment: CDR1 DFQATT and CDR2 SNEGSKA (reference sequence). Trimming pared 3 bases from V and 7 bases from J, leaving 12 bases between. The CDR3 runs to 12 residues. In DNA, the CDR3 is TGCAGTGCTAGTAGCGGGGGAGGTGGCTACACCTTC. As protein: CSASSGGGGYTF.

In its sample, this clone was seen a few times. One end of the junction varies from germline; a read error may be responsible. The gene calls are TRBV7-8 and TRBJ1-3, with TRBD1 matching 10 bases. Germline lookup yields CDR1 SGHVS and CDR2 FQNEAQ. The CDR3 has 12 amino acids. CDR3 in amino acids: CASSPGQGLLDF. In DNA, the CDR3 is TGTGCCAGCAGCCCGGGACAGGGGCTGTTGGATTTT.

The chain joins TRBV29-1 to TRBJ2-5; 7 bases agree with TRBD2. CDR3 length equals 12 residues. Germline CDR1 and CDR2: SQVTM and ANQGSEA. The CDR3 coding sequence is TGCAGTACCCGCGGGGGTACGGAGACCCAGTACTTC. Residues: CSTRGGTETQYF. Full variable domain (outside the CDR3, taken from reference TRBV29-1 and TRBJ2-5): SAVISQKPSRDICQRGTSLTIQCQVDSQVTMMFWYRQQPGQSLTLIATANQGSEATYESGFVIDKFPISRPNLTFSTLTVSNMSPEDSSIYLCSTRGGTETQYFGPGTRLLVL.

DNA for the CDR3: TGTGCCAGCAGTATTACAGGGGGCGCGACTGAAGCTTTCTTT. Amino acids: CASSITGGATEAFF. This chain links TRBV6-4 with TRBJ1-1, with 9 bases matching TRBD1. CDR3 length: 14 residues. Germline loops: CDR1 MRHNA, CDR2 SNTAGT. The ends lost 5 bases at V and 5 bases at J; junction bases unmatched: 6.

The CDR3, as DNA: TGTGCCAGCAGCTTAAGCGGGGGGCCCTCCTACGAGCAGTACTTC. This gives the protein CASSLSGGPSYEQYF. The V and J genes are TRBV7-2 and TRBJ2-7, with 9 positions matching TRBD2. This CDR3 is built from 15 residues. The V gene end was trimmed by 2 bases and the J gene end by 0 bases; junction bases not matched to a gene: 2. Germline V gene sequence: CDR1 SGHTA, CDR2 FQGNSA.

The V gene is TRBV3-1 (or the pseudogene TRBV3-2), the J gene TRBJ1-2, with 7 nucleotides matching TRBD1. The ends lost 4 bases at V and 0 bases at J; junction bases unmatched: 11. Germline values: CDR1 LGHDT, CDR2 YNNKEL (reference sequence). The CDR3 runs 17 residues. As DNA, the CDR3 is TGTGCCAGCAGCCCCAGACAGGTGGGGACAGCTAACTATGGCTACACCTTC. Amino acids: CASSPRQVGTANYGYTF.

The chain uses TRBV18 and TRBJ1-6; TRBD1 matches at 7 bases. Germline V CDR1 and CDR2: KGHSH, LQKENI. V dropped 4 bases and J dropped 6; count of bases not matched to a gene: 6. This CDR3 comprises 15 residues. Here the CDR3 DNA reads TGTGCCAGCTCACGTGGACAGGCCGGTAATTCACCCCTCCACTTT. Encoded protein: CASSRGQAGNSPLHF.

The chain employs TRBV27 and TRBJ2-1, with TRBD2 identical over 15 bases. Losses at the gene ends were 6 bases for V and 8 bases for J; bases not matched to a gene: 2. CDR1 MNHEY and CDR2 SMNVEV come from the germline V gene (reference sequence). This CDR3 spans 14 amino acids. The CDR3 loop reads CASSGLAGGDEQFF. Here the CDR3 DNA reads TGTGCCAGCAGCGGACTAGCGGGAGGGGATGAGCAGTTCTTC.

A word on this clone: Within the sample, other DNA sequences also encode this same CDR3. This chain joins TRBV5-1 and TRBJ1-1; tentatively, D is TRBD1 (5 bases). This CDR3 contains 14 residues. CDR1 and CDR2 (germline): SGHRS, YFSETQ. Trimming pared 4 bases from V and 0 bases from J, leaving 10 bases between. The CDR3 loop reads CASSPTGLNTEAFF. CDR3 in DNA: TGCGCCAGCAGCCCCACAGGACTGAACACTGAAGCTTTCTTT.

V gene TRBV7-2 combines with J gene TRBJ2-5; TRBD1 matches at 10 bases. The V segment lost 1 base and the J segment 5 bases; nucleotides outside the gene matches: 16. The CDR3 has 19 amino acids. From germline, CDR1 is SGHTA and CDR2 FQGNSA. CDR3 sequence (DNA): TGTGCCAGCAGCTTAGTCTCCGCACCCGACAGGGGGCGACAGGAGACCCAGTACTTC. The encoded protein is CASSLVSAPDRGRQETQYF.

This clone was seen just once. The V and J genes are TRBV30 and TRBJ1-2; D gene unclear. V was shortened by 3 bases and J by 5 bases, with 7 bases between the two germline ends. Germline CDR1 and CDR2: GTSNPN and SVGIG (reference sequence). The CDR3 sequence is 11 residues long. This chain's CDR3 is CAWRAGYGYTF. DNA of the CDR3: TGTGCCTGGAGGGCCGGGTATGGCTACACCTTC.

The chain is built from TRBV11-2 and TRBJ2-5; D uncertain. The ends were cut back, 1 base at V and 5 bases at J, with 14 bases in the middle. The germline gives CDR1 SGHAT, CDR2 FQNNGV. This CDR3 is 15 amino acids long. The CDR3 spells CASSLGGVRFETQYF. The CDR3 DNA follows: TGTGCCAGCAGCTTAGGAGGAGTTCGTTTCGAGACCCAGTACTTC.

The CDR3 DNA reads TGTGCCAGCAGTCAACAGGGGAGGACTGAAGCTTTCTTT. This gives the protein CASSQQGRTEAFF. The J gene is TRBJ1-1, the V gene TRBV6-6, with 7 positions matching TRBD1. CDR1 MNHNY and CDR2 SVGAGI come from the germline V gene (reference sequence). V dropped 5 bases and J dropped 5; count of bases not matched to a gene: 5. CDR3 length: 13 residues.

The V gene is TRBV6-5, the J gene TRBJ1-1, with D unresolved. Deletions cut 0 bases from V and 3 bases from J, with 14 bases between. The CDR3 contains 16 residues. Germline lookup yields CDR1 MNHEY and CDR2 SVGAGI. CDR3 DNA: TGTGCCAGCAGTTACTCGATTGTCGGGTCAGACACTGAAGCTTTCTTT. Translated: CASSYSIVGSDTEAFF.

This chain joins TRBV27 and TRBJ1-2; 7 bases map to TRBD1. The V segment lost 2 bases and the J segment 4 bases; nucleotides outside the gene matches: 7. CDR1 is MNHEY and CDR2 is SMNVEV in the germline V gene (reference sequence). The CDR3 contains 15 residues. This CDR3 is CASSLKWRTGYGYTF. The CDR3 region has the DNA TGTGCCAGCAGTTTAAAATGGCGGACAGGCTATGGCTACACCTTC.

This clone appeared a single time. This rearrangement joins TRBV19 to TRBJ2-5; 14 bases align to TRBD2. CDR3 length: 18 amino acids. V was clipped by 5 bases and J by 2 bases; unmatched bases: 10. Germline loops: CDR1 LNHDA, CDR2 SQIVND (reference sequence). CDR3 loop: CASSPGLAGGPKQETQYF. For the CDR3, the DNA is TGTGCCAGTAGTCCTGGACTAGCGGGGGGCCCTAAGCAAGAGACCCAGTACTTC.

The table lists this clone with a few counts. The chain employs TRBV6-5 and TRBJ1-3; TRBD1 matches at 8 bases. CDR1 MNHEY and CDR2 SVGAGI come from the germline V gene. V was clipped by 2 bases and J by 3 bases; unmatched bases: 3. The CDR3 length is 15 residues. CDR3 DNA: TGTGCCAGCAGTTACGGACAGGGAGTTGGAAACACCATATATTTT. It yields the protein CASSYGQGVGNTIYF.

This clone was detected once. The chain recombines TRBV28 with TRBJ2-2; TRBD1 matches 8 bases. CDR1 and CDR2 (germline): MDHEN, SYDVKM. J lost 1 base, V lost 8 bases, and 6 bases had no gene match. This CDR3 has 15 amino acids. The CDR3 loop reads CASLYGTGNTGELFF. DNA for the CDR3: TGTGCCAGCCTCTACGGGACAGGGAACACCGGGGAGCTGTTTTTT. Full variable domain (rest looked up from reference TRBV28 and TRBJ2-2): DVKVTQSSRYLVKRTGEKVFLECVQDMDHENMFWYRQDPGLGLRLIYFSYDVKMKEKGDIPEGYSVSREKKERFSLILESASTNQTSMYLCASLYGTGNTGELFFGEGSRLTVL.

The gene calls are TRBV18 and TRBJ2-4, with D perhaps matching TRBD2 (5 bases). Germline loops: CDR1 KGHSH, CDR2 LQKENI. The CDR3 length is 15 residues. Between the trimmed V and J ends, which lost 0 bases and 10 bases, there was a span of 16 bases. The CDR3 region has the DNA TGTGCCAGCTCACCACCGACGGGGAATCTGTATATTCAGTACTTC. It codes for CASSPPTGNLYIQYF.

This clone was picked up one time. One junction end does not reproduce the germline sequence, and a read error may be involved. In nucleotides, the CDR3 is TGTGCCAGCAGCGTAGAGGTCGGAGGCTCCTACAATGGGCAGTTCTTC. It encodes CASSVEVGGSYNGQFF. This chain connects TRBV9 to TRBJ2-1; tentatively, D is TRBD2 (5 bases). The CDR3 sequence is 16 residues long. Germline V gives CDR1 SGDLS, CDR2 YYNGEE.

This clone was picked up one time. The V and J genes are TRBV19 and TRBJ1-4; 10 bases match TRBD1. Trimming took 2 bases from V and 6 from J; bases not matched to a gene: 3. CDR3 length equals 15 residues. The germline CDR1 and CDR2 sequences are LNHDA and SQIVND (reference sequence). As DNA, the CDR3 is TGTGCCAGTAGTATACTAGGACAGGGGGATGAAAAACTGTTTTTT. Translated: CASSILGQGDEKLFF.